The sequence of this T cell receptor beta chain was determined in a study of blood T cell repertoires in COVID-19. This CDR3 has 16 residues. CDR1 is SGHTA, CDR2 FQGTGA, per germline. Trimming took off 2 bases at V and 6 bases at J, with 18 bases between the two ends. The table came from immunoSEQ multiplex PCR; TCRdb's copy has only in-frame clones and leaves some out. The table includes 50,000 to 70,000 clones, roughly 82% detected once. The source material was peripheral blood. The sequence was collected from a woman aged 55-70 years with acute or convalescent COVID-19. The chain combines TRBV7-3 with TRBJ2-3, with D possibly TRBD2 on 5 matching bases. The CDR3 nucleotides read TGTGCCAGCAGCTTAGAAGACGGGGATGGGCGCGATACGCAGTATTTT. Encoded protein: CASSLEDGDGRDTQYF.